Listed here are 5 T cell receptor beta chains from one sample, sequenced in a study of shared T cell receptors in the human thymus. Some clones are missing from TCRdb's copy, which holds only in-frame ones; the method was immunoSEQ multiplex PCR. The sample holds about 660,000 clones, 88% seen once. These same data were also listed under a study on human thymus T cells.

Sample: thymocytes. The receptors shown here come from a boy younger than two with a congenital heart defect.

This clone was seen a handful of times. V usage is TRBV4-1 and J usage is TRBJ2-1, with 12 bases lining up with TRBD2. V dropped 5 bases and J dropped 4; count of bases not matched to a gene: 9. The CDR3 loop spans 17 amino acids. Germline CDR1 is MGHRA and CDR2 is YSYEKL. CDR3 sequence reads: CASSYTSGRPGYNEQFF. The CDR3 bases are TGCGCCAGCAGCTATACTAGCGGGAGGCCCGGGTACAATGAGCAGTTCTTC.

CDR3 sequence: CASSHGLAGGPSWDTQYF. In DNA form, the CDR3 reads TGTGCCAGCAGCCACGGACTAGCGGGAGGGCCGTCTTGGGATACGCAGTATTTT. The chain joins TRBV7-6 to TRBJ2-3; TRBD2 matches at 15 bases. Germline lookup yields CDR1 SGHVS and CDR2 FNYEAQ. CDR3 length equals 18 residues. After removal of 5 bases from V and 6 bases from J, the junction contained 12 bases not matched to a gene.

The rearrangement joins TRBV27 to TRBJ1-5; a possible D gene is TRBD1 (5 bases). Trimming left V 5 bases short and J 3 bases short, with 14 bases between. The CDR3 extends over 15 amino acids. Germline CDR1 MNHEY, CDR2 SMNVEV (reference sequence). The chain's CDR3 is CASSSRRGHNQPQHF. CDR3 sequence (DNA): TGTGCCAGCAGTAGTCGAAGAGGACACAATCAGCCCCAGCATTTT.

The chain employs TRBV12-5 and TRBJ2-3, with TRBD2 identical over 7 bases. The length of the CDR3 is 15 residues. CDR1 is LGHNT, CDR2 FRNRAP, per germline. J lost 0 bases, V lost 10 bases, and 10 bases had no gene match. Written as DNA, the CDR3 is TGTGCTACGCTTCTAGCGGAACTCAGCACAGATACGCAGTATTTT. Encoded protein: CATLLAELSTDTQYF.

The rearrangement uses TRBV28 and TRBJ2-5; the D gene is possibly TRBD2 (6 bases). In germline, CDR1 is MDHEN, CDR2 SYDVKM. The CDR3 is made up of 15 amino acids. V was shortened by 8 bases and J by 0 bases, with 16 bases between the two germline ends. CDR3 protein: CASGNGDSYQETQYF. The CDR3 nucleotides are TGTGCCAGCGGTAATGGGGACTCCTACCAAGAGACCCAGTACTTC.